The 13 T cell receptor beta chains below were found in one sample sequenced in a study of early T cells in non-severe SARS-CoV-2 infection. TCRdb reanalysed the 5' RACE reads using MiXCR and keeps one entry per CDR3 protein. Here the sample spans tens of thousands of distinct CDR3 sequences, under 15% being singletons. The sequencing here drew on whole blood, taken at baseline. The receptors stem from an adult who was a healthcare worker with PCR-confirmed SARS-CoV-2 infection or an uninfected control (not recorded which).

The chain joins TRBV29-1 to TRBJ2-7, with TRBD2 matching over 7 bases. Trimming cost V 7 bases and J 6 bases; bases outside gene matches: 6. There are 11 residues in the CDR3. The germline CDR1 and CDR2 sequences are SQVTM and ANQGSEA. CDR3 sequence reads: CSAWSGGEQYF. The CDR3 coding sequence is TGCAGCGCCTGGTCGGGGGGCGAGCAGTACTTC.

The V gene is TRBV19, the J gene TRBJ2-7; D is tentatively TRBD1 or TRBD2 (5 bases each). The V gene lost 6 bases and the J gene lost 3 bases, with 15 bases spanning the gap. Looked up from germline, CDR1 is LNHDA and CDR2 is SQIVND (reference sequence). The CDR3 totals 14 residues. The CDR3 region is CASRPRGAGYEQYF. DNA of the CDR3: TGTGCCAGTAGGCCCCGAGGGGCGGGCTACGAGCAGTACTTC.

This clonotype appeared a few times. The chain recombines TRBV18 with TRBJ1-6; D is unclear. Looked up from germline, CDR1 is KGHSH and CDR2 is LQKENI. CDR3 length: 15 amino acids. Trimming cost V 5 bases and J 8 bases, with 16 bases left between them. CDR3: CASSGDMQADSPLHF. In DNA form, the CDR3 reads TGTGCCAGCTCAGGGGATATGCAGGCCGATTCACCCCTCCACTTT.

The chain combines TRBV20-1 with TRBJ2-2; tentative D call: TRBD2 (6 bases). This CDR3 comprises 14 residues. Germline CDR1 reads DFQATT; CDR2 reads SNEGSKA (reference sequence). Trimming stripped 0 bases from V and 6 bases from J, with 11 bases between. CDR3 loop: CSARDPGGSGELFF. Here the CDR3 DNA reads TGCAGTGCTAGAGATCCTGGGGGGTCCGGGGAGCTGTTTTTT.

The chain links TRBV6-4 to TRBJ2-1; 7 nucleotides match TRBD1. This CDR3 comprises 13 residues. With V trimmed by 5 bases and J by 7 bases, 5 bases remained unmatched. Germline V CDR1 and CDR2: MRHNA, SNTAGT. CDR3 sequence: CASSLGQLNEQFF. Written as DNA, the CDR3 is TGTGCCAGCAGTTTGGGACAGTTGAATGAGCAGTTCTTC.

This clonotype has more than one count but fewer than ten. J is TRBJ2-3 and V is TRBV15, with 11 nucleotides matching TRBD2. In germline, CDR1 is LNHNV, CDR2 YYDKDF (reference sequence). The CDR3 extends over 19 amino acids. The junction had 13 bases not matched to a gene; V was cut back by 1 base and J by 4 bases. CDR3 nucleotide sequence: TGTGCCACCAGCAGAGCCTTTAGCGGGGGGGCCAATTTGGCAGATACGCAGTATTTT. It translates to CATSRAFSGGANLADTQYF.

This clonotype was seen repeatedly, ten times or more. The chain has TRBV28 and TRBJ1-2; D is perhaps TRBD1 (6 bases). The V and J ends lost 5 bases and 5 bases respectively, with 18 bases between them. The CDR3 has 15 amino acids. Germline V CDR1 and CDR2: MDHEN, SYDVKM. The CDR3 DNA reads TGTGCCAGCAGTCCCATCCCCCAGGGGTTATATGGCTACACCTTC. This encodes CASSPIPQGLYGYTF.

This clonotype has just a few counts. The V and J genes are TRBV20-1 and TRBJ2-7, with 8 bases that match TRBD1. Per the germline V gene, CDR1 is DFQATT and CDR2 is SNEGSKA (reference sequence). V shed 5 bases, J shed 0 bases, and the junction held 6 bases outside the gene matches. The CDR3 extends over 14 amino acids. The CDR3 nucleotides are TGCAGTGCTCCCAAACAGGGGGACTCCTACGAGCAGTACTTC. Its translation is CSAPKQGDSYEQYF.

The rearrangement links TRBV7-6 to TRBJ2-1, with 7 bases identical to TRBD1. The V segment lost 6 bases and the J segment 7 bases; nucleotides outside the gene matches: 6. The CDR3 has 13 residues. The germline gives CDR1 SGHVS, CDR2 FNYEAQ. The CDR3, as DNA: TGTGCCAGCAGTTTGAGGGGGCAGAATGAGCAGTTCTTC. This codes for CASSLRGQNEQFF.

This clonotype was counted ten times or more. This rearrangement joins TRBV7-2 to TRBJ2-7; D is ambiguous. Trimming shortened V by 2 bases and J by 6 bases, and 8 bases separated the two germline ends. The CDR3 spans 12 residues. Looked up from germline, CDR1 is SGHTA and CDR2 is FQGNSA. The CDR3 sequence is CASSLSISEQYF. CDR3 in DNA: TGTGCCAGCAGCTTATCCATCTCCGAGCAGTACTTC.

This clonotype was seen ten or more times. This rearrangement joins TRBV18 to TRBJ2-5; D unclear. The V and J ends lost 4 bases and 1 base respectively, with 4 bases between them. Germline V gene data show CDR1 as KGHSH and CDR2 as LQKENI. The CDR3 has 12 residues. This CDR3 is CASSQPQETQYF. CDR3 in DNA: TGTGCCAGCTCACAGCCCCAAGAGACCCAGTACTTC.

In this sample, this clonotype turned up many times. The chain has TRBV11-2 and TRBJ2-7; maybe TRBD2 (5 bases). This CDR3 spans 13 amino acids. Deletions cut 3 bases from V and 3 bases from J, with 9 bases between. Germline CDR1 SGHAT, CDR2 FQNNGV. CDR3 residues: CASSFVGSYEQYF. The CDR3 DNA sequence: TGTGCCAGCAGCTTCGTTGGGAGCTACGAGCAGTACTTC.

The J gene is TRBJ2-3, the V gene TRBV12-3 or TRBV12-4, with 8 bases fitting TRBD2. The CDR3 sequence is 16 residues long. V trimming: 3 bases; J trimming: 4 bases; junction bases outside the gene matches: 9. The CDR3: CASSFLGPGGADTQYF. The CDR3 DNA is TGTGCCAGCAGTTTCTTGGGACCCGGGGGGGCAGATACGCAGTATTTT.